The 18 T cell receptor beta chains given below trace back to one sample, sequenced in a study of T cell responses to AZD1222 COVID-19 vaccine. Here immunoSEQ multiplex PCR was the method, and the copy in TCRdb shows in-frame clones only, minus some. The data show roughly 20,000 clones, 84% seen once. The source material was peripheral blood, sampled 28 days after the second AZD1222 dose. These receptors were taken from an adult who received the AZD1222 COVID-19 vaccine.

This chain joins TRBV5-4 and TRBJ1-6; D remains unclear. Germline lookup yields CDR1 SGHNT and CDR2 YYREEE (reference sequence). The V end was cut by 4 bases, the J end by 4 bases, with 9 bases between. CDR3 length equals 14 residues. CDR3 sequence: CASSGAVYNSPLHF. The CDR3 DNA reads TGTGCCAGCAGCGGAGCAGTTTATAATTCACCCCTCCACTTT. Variable domain in full (rest from reference TRBV5-4 and TRBJ1-6): ETGVTQSPTHLIKTRGQQVTLRCSSQSGHNTVSWYQQALGQGPQFIFQYYREEENGRGNFPPRFSGLQFPNYSSELNVNALELDDSALYLCASSGAVYNSPLHFGNGTRLTVT.

This clone has more than one count but fewer than ten. Other DNA sequences in this sample translate to the same CDR3. V gene TRBV5-6 combines with J gene TRBJ1-1; TRBD1 is a possible D gene (5 bases). Per the germline V gene, CDR1 is SGHDT and CDR2 is YYEEEE. The germline V and J ends were trimmed by 5 bases and 5 bases, with 10 bases remaining between them. CDR3 length: 12 residues. In DNA form, the CDR3 reads TGTGCCAGCAGTTTAAGGGGAACTGAAGCTTTCTTT. Its translation: CASSLRGTEAFF. Filled out from reference TRBV5-6 and TRBJ1-1, the complete variable domain reads DAGVTQSPTHLIKTRGQQVTLRCSPKSGHDTVSWYQQALGQGPQFIFQYYEEEERQRGNFPDRFSGHQFPNYSSELNVNALLLGDSALYLCASSLRGTEAFFGQGTRLTVV.

This chain uses TRBV5-1 with TRBJ2-1; 7 nucleotides line up with TRBD2. V gave up 3 bases and J gave up 8 bases; unmatched junction bases: 14. CDR3 length: 16 amino acids. The germline V gene encodes CDR1 SGHRS and CDR2 YFSETQ. CDR3 coding DNA: TGCGCCAGCAGCTCGGTAAGGAGCGGGACCATCCATGAGCAGTTCTTC. Translation gives CASSSVRSGTIHEQFF.

The chain recombines TRBV3-1 (or the pseudogene TRBV3-2) with TRBJ2-2; 7 nucleotides align to TRBD2. The CDR3 is 13 residues long. Unmatched junction bases numbered 1, after V lost 3 bases and J lost 6 bases. CDR1 is LGHDT, CDR2 YNNKEL, per germline (reference sequence). Here the CDR3 DNA reads TGTGCCAGCAGCCAGACTAGCCCCGGGGAGCTGTTTTTT. Residues: CASSQTSPGELFF.

This clone occurred a few times. The chain links TRBV5-1 to TRBJ2-2; TRBD1 matches at 8 bases. With V trimmed by 1 base and J by 4 bases, 12 bases remained unmatched. The CDR3 consists of 18 residues. The V gene's germline CDR1 is SGHRS and CDR2 YFSETQ. CDR3 sequence: CASSLTPMRQGTTGELFF. The DNA for the CDR3 is TGCGCCAGCAGCTTGACCCCCATGCGACAGGGGACCACCGGGGAGCTGTTTTTT. The full variable domain, completed using reference TRBV5-1 and TRBJ2-2, is KAGVTQTPRYLIKTRGQQVTLSCSPISGHRSVSWYQQTPGQGLQFLFEYFSETQRNKGNFPGRFSGRQFSNSRSEMNVSTLELGDSALYLCASSLTPMRQGTTGELFFGEGSRLTVL.

The V and J genes are TRBV27 and TRBJ2-7; TRBD2 agrees at 11 bases. This CDR3 spans 15 amino acids. Trimming removed 7 bases from V and 3 bases from J; junction bases left unmatched: 8. Germline V lookup: CDR1 MNHEY, CDR2 SMNVEV (reference sequence). The CDR3 protein is CASMLAGGPYYEQYF. CDR3 bases: TGTGCCAGCATGTTAGCGGGAGGGCCATACTACGAGCAGTACTTC.

A few counts support this clone. The CDR3: CASSLDGPYEQYF. The CDR3 DNA sequence: TGTGCCAGCAGCTTGGACGGCCCCTACGAGCAGTACTTC. This chain uses TRBV7-9 with TRBJ2-7; D is uncertain. Germline assignment: CDR1 SEHNR and CDR2 FQNEAQ (reference sequence). The V end was cut by 3 bases, the J end by 2 bases, with 8 bases between. The CDR3 is made up of 13 amino acids.

V gene TRBV18 combines with J gene TRBJ2-7; the match to TRBD1 covers 9 bases. In germline, CDR1 is KGHSH, CDR2 LQKENI. The length of the CDR3 is 16 residues. The trim removed 4 bases at V and 8 bases at J, leaving 15 bases unmatched. CDR3 sequence (DNA): TGTGCCAGCTCACGGACCGGGACAGGGAGAGAAGACAAGCAGTACTTC. Encoded protein: CASSRTGTGREDKQYF. The complete variable domain, with remaining parts taken from reference TRBV18 and TRBJ2-7, reads NAGVMQNPRHLVRRRGQEARLRCSPMKGHSHVYWYRQLPEEGLKFMVYLQKENIIDESGMPKERFSAEFPKEGPSILRIQQVVRGDSAAYFCASSRTGTGREDKQYFGPGTRLTVT.

The sample holds one count of this clone. The rearrangement uses TRBV6-5 and TRBJ2-3; D is ambiguous. Germline V gene lookup returns CDR1 MNHEY and CDR2 SVGAGI. The CDR3 length is 14 residues. V dropped 4 bases and J dropped 3 bases, with 11 bases sitting between them. CDR3 in DNA: TGTGCCAGCAGTTCCGTGGGCCCTACAGATACGCAGTATTTT. Residues: CASSSVGPTDTQYF.

This sequence joins TRBV7-2 and TRBJ2-3, with TRBD2 identical over 11 bases. Trimming cost V 7 bases and J 4 bases; bases outside gene matches: 7. CDR3 length: 15 amino acids. Looked up from germline, CDR1 is SGHTA and CDR2 is FQGNSA. The CDR3 DNA sequence: TGTGCCAGCACCTTTAGCGGGAGGGGCCCAGATACGCAGTATTTT. This sequence encodes CASTFSGRGPDTQYF.

J is TRBJ1-5 and V is TRBV19; 7 bases agree with TRBD1. The CDR3 length is 14 residues. Losses at the gene ends were 6 bases for V and 2 bases for J; bases not matched to a gene: 4. From germline, CDR1 is LNHDA and CDR2 SQIVND (reference sequence). This CDR3 reads CASRFDRGNQPQHF. The CDR3, as DNA: TGTGCCAGTAGGTTCGACAGGGGCAATCAGCCCCAGCATTTT.

This chain links TRBV18 with TRBJ1-5; D perhaps matches TRBD1 (6 bases). V lost 3 bases to trimming and J lost 3 bases, with 12 bases between them. Germline lookup yields CDR1 KGHSH and CDR2 LQKENI. The CDR3 contains 15 residues. In DNA form, the CDR3 reads TGTGCCAGCTCACCGTCCGGACAGAACAATCAGCCCCAGCATTTT. This encodes CASSPSGQNNQPQHF.

The V gene is TRBV9, the J gene TRBJ2-3, with TRBD2 identical over 9 bases. From germline, CDR1 is SGDLS and CDR2 YYNGEE. The CDR3 is made up of 17 amino acids. The V gene end was trimmed by 0 bases and the J gene end by 3 bases; junction bases not matched to a gene: 8. This CDR3 is CASSVGPLAGGTDTQYF. In nucleotides, the CDR3 is TGTGCCAGCAGCGTAGGCCCTCTGGCGGGAGGGACAGATACGCAGTATTTT.

By sample share, this clone is large. The J gene is TRBJ1-2, the V gene TRBV19, with a weak D call TRBD1 (5 bases). V lost 4 bases, J lost 5 bases, and 14 bases lay in between. There are 14 residues in the CDR3. Germline lookup yields CDR1 LNHDA and CDR2 SQIVND (reference sequence). CDR3 protein: CASSTPGYRYGYTF. The CDR3 bases are TGTGCCAGTAGTACCCCAGGGTATCGATATGGCTACACCTTC.

This chain joins TRBV6-5 and TRBJ2-5; 7 bases line up with TRBD2. V shed 7 bases and J 5 bases; nucleotides not matched to a gene: 7. The length of the CDR3 is 13 residues. Germline assignment: CDR1 MNHEY and CDR2 SVGAGI. This CDR3 is CASTTSRRETQYF. CDR3 DNA sequence: TGTGCCAGCACGACTAGCCGAAGGGAGACCCAGTACTTC.

The sample holds one count of this clone. V usage is TRBV4-2 and J usage is TRBJ1-2, with D possibly matching TRBD1 (6 bases). Germline assignment: CDR1 LGHNA and CDR2 YNFKEQ. The CDR3 covers 15 residues. V was shortened by 0 bases and J by 4 bases, with 12 bases between the two germline ends. CDR3 amino acids: CASSQDLDRSYGYTF. In nucleotides, the CDR3 is TGTGCCAGCAGCCAAGATCTGGACAGAAGCTATGGCTACACCTTC.

In DNA form, the CDR3 reads TGTGCCACCAGCAGAGGTAATGCCCCCCAAGAGACCCAGTACTTC. This gives the protein CATSRGNAPQETQYF. V and J are TRBV15 and TRBJ2-5, with no clear D. The CDR3 has 15 residues. Trimming shortened V by 1 base and J by 1 base, and 10 bases separated the two germline ends. Germline lookup yields CDR1 LNHNV and CDR2 YYDKDF (reference sequence).

The chain has TRBV28 and TRBJ1-5, with unresolved D. CDR3 length: 14 amino acids. Trimming pared 5 bases from V and 0 bases from J, leaving 8 bases between. Germline V CDR1 and CDR2: MDHEN, SYDVKM. CDR3 region: CASSTLYSNQPQHF. The CDR3 bases are TGTGCCAGCAGTACTCTTTATAGCAATCAGCCCCAGCATTTT.